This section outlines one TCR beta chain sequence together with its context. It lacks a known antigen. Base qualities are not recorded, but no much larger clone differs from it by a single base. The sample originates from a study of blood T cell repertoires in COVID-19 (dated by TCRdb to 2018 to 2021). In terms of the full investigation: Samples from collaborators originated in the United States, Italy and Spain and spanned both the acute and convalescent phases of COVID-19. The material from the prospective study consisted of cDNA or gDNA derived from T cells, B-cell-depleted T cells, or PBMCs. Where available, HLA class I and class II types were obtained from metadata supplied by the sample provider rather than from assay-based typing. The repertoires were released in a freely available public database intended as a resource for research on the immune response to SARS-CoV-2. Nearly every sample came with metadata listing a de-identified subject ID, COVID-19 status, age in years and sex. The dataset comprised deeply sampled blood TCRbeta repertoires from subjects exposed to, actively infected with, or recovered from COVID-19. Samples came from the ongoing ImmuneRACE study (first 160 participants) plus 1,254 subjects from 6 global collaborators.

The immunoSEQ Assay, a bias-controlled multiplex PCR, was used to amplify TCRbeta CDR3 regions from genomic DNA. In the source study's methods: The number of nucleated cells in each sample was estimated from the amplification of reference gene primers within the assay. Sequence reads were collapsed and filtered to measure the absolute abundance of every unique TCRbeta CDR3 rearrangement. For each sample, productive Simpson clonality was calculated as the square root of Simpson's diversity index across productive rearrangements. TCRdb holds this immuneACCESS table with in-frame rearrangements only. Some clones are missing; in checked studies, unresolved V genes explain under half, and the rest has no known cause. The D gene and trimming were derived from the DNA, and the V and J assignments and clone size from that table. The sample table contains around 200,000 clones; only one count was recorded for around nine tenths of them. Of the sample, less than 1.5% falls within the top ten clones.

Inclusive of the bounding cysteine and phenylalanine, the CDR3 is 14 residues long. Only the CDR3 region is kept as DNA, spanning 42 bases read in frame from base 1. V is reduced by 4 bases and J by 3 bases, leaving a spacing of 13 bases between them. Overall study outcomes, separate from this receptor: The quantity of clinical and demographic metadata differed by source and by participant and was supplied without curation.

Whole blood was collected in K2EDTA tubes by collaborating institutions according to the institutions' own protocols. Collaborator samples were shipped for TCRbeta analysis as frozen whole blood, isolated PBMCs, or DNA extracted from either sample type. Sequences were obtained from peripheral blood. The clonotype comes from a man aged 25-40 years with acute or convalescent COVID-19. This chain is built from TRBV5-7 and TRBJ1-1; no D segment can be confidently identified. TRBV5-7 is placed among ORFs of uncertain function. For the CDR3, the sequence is CASSEGSIYTEAFF. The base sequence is TGTGCCAGCAGCGAGGGATCGATTTACACTGAAGCTTTCTTT.